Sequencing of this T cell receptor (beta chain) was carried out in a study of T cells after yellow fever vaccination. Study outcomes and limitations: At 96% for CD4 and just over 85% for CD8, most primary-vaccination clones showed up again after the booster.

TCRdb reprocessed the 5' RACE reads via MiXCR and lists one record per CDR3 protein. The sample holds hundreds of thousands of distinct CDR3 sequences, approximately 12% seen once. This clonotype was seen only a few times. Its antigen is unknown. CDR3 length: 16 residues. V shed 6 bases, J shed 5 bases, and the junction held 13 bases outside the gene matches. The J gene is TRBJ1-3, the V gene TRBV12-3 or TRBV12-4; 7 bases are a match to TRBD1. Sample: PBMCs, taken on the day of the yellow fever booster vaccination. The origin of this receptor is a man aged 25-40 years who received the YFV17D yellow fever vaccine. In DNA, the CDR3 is TGTGCCAGCAGCCGAAGGACCACAGGGGACCGAAACACCATATATTTT. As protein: CASSRRTTGDRNTIYF.